This TCR beta chain was captured in a study of graft-versus-host responses after intestinal transplantation. For the study at large: Multivisceral, liver-intestinal, or isolated intestinal transplants were given to recipients. All of the recipients had induction that used anti-thymocyte globulin, then tacrolimus and steroids for two to four years.

As concerns this clone: Antigen unknown.

Only in-frame clones appear in the TCRdb table, and some are missing; sequencing was by immunoSEQ multiplex PCR. The table has 75,000 to 100,000 clones, over 80% seen once. Germline CDR1 is MNHEY and CDR2 is SVGAGI. V was shortened by 2 bases and J by 1 base, with 11 bases between the two germline ends. This CDR3 has 15 residues. This chain uses TRBV6-5 with TRBJ2-5; D is tentatively TRBD1 or TRBD2 (5 bases each). This TCR derives from a human donor who received an intestinal transplant. This sample comprised unstimulated CD8+ T cells sorted from spleen or lymph node cells, obtained before intestinal transplant. The CDR3 reads CASSYISRGQETQYF. In DNA, the CDR3 is TGTGCCAGCAGTTACATCTCGAGGGGCCAAGAGACCCAGTACTTC.